These 13 T cell receptor beta chains originate from one sample sequenced in a study of blood T cell repertoires in COVID-19. The data were produced by immunoSEQ multiplex PCR, yet TCRdb's version contains in-frame clones alone and is incomplete. The profile shows 300,000 to 400,000 clones, around nine tenths of them singletons. Sequencing was done on a sample of peripheral blood. The receptors were sampled from a woman in her 70s with COVID-19, enrolled during active disease.

The V and J genes are TRBV29-1 and TRBJ1-2; 7 nucleotides line up with TRBD1. V lost 6 bases to trimming and J lost 6 bases; unmatched junction nucleotides: 4. The CDR3 contains 11 residues. The germline gives CDR1 SQVTM, CDR2 ANQGSEA. The CDR3 reads CSVATGNGYTF. The CDR3 bases are TGCAGCGTCGCGACAGGGAATGGCTACACCTTC. The complete variable domain, with remaining parts taken from reference TRBV29-1 and TRBJ1-2, reads SAVISQKPSRDICQRGTSLTIQCQVDSQVTMMFWYRQQPGQSLTLIATANQGSEATYESGFVIDKFPISRPNLTFSTLTVSNMSPEDSSIYLCSVATGNGYTFGSGTRLTVV.

This clone was observed a few times. The chain employs TRBV6-4 and TRBJ2-3; D is perhaps TRBD1 (5 bases). The CDR3 extends over 16 amino acids. The V gene's germline CDR1 is MRHNA and CDR2 SNTAGT. Trimming removed 2 bases at V and 0 bases at J, with 12 bases between. CDR3 region: CASSDRGPPSTDTQYF. The CDR3 coding sequence is TGTGCCAGCAGTGACAGGGGCCCACCTAGCACAGATACGCAGTATTTT.

The sample holds a few counts of this clone. This chain joins TRBV6-4 and TRBJ1-2, with 12 bases lining up with TRBD1. The V gene end was trimmed by 0 bases and the J gene end by 6 bases; junction bases not matched to a gene: 2. The CDR3 runs to 15 residues. Looked up from germline, CDR1 is MRHNA and CDR2 is SNTAGT. The CDR3 is CASSDSGTGGDGYTF. The CDR3 nucleotides are TGTGCCAGCAGTGACTCTGGGACAGGGGGCGATGGCTACACCTTC.

This chain uses TRBV2 with TRBJ2-3; 11 positions match TRBD2. V lost 8 bases to trimming and J lost 3 bases; unmatched junction nucleotides: 7. This CDR3 is built from 15 residues. CDR1 and CDR2 (germline): SNHLY, FYNNEI. CDR3: CASGDSGGATDTQYF. The CDR3 bases are TGTGCCAGCGGGGATAGCGGGGGGGCTACAGATACGCAGTATTTT.

V usage is TRBV6-2 or TRBV6-3 and J usage is TRBJ1-6; D gene uncertain. The length of the CDR3 is 15 residues. Germline V gene lookup returns CDR1 MNHEY and CDR2 SVGEGT. V lost 5 bases and J 9 bases, leaving 17 bases between the germline ends. CDR3 bases: TGTGCCAGCAGTGAGGTGGCGGTTTTTATTTCACCCCTCCACTTT. This sequence encodes CASSEVAVFISPLHF.

V and J are TRBV3-1 (or the pseudogene TRBV3-2) and TRBJ2-7, with D tentatively TRBD2 (5 bases). V lost 1 base and J lost 3, with 13 bases in between. The germline V gene encodes CDR1 LGHDT and CDR2 YNNKEL (reference sequence). The CDR3 contains 15 residues. The CDR3, as DNA: TGTGCCAGCAGCCAAGCCGGGGTATCCCACTACGAGCAGTACTTC. The encoded protein is CASSQAGVSHYEQYF.

V and J are TRBV6-5 and TRBJ2-5; D is perhaps TRBD1 (5 bases). The CDR3 has 13 residues. V was pared by 8 bases and J by 5 bases, with 15 bases between. Germline CDR1 reads MNHEY; CDR2 reads SVGAGI. The CDR3: CASRFQGTETQYF. The DNA of the CDR3 is TGTGCCAGCCGCTTTCAGGGAACGGAGACCCAGTACTTC.

The chain is built from TRBV5-4 and TRBJ2-2; 10 positions agree with TRBD1. Looked up from germline, CDR1 is SGHNT and CDR2 is YYREEE (reference sequence). V lost 4 bases and J lost 3; bases outside the gene matches: 3. This CDR3 has 15 residues. For the CDR3, the DNA is TGTGCCAGCAGCGTCGGGACAGGGGACACCGGGGAGCTGTTTTTT. Translation gives CASSVGTGDTGELFF.

V gene TRBV6-2 or TRBV6-3 combines with J gene TRBJ1-5, with D perhaps matching TRBD1 (6 bases). The CDR3 runs to 14 residues. Trimming removed 6 bases from V and 0 bases from J, with 9 bases in between. CDR1 and CDR2 from the germline V gene are MNHEY and SVGEGT. The CDR3 DNA is TGTGCCAGCAGCTGGACAGTTAGCAATCAGCCCCAGCATTTT. Amino acids: CASSWTVSNQPQHF.

The rearrangement links TRBV24-1 to TRBJ2-3, with unresolved D. Germline assignment: CDR1 KGHDR and CDR2 SFDVKD. The V end lost 3 bases, the J end lost 4 bases, and 7 bases lay between the germline ends. The CDR3 runs 13 residues. The CDR3: CATSDSSADTQYF. The CDR3 bases are TGTGCCACCAGTGATAGTAGTGCAGATACGCAGTATTTT.

The chain combines TRBV9 with TRBJ2-1; 10 nucleotides match TRBD1. The germline CDR1 and CDR2 sequences are SGDLS and YYNGEE. V lost 6 bases and J lost 3; bases outside the gene matches: 6. This CDR3 spans 15 amino acids. In nucleotides, the CDR3 is TGTGCCAGCACCGCTGGGACAGGGGACTACAATGAGCAGTTCTTC. This encodes CASTAGTGDYNEQFF.

The V and J genes are TRBV6-6 and TRBJ1-4, with D perhaps TRBD1 (6 bases). The germline V gene encodes CDR1 MNHNY and CDR2 SVGAGI (reference sequence). V was pared by 8 bases and J by 4 bases, with 8 bases between. The CDR3 runs to 12 residues. The CDR3 spells CASGDNNEKLFF. The DNA of the CDR3 is TGTGCCAGCGGGGACAATAATGAAAAACTGTTTTTT.

The chain joins TRBV7-9 to TRBJ2-1; 13 bases match TRBD2. The V gene end was trimmed by 3 bases and the J gene end by 0 bases; junction bases not matched to a gene: 8. Per germline, CDR1 SEHNR and CDR2 FQNEAQ (reference sequence). The CDR3 is 19 amino acids. This CDR3 is CASSFGTSGVISSYNEQFF. For the CDR3, the DNA is TGTGCCAGCAGCTTCGGGACTAGCGGGGTGATTTCCTCCTACAATGAGCAGTTCTTC.